The 20 T cell receptor beta chains below come from one sample, sequenced in a study of liver allograft versus peripheral blood T cells. Study summary: Transplanted livers and recipients' peripheral blood had their T cell receptor repertoires compared.

One entry per CDR3 protein results from TCRdb running MiXCR on the reads. The table records about 890 distinct CDR3 sequences, less than 20% of them present only once. The receptors originated from a human patient who had a liver transplant. Some T cells may possibly be graft donor cells.

Relative to its sample, this clonotype is medium-sized. V gene TRBV20-1 combines with J gene TRBJ2-7, with 8 bases lining up with TRBD1. The CDR3 length is 15 residues. Germline CDR1 reads DFQATT; CDR2 reads SNEGSKA (reference sequence). V lost 0 bases to trimming and J lost 1 base; unmatched junction nucleotides: 5. CDR3 residues: CSARDPGTGSYEQYF. For the CDR3, the DNA is TGCAGTGCTAGAGATCCCGGGACAGGATCCTACGAGCAGTACTTC.

Regarding this clonotype: A read error may be the cause here, since a much bigger clone is one base away. The J gene is TRBJ2-1, the V gene TRBV12-3 or TRBV12-4, with 12 bases lining up with TRBD2. The V and J ends lost 6 bases and 0 bases, in that order; junction bases with no gene match: 15. This CDR3 comprises 20 residues. The chain's CDR3 is CASSLRLAGVIRDSYNEQFF. The CDR3 DNA reads TGTGCCAGCAGCCTTAGACTAGCGGGAGTGATCCGGGACTCCTACAATGAGCAGTTCTTC.

This clonotype rates as medium-sized. This chain uses TRBV12-3 or TRBV12-4 with TRBJ2-2, with 7 bases matching TRBD2. Losses at the gene ends were 3 bases for V and 0 bases for J; bases not matched to a gene: 13. CDR3 length: 19 residues. The CDR3: CASSFRGVSGPANTGELFF. CDR3 bases: TGTGCCAGCAGTTTCCGGGGTGTTAGCGGGCCCGCGAACACCGGGGAGCTGTTTTTT.

About this clonotype: Being one base from a much bigger clone, this may be a read error. The chain has TRBV12-3 or TRBV12-4 and TRBJ1-1; tentatively, D is TRBD1 (5 bases). CDR3 size: 17 residues. CDR3 loop: CAGRPRGGYMMTTEAFF. CDR3 DNA: TGTGCCGGCAGACCCCGCGGGGGTTATATGATGACCACTGAAGCTTTCTTT.

In its sample, this clonotype is large (0.1 to 1%). The J gene is TRBJ2-2, the V gene TRBV6-5, with D possibly being TRBD2 (5 bases). Germline V lookup: CDR1 MNHEY, CDR2 SVGAGI. The CDR3 extends over 13 amino acids. V was clipped by 11 bases and J by 0 bases, with 10 bases between them. CDR3 residues: CAGEWANTGELFF. The CDR3 bases are TGTGCCGGGGAGTGGGCGAACACCGGGGAGCTGTTTTTT.

This clonotype is large within its sample. The chain joins TRBV6-6 to TRBJ1-2, with D tentatively TRBD1 (6 bases). The CDR3 length is 14 residues. Germline lookup yields CDR1 MNHNY and CDR2 SVGAGI (reference sequence). Trimming left V 7 bases short and J 5 bases short, with 17 bases between. The CDR3 DNA sequence: TGTGCCAGCACCCACGGGGGGGCCGGGTATGGCTACACCTTC. Residues: CASTHGGAGYGYTF.

Remarks on this clonotype: A far more abundant clone sits one base away, making this likely a read error. The chain recombines TRBV18 with TRBJ2-1; 12 bases are shared with TRBD2. The CDR3 has 14 amino acids. V gave up 3 bases and J gave up 10 bases; unmatched junction bases: 4. CDR1 and CDR2 from the germline V gene are KGHSH and LQKENI. The CDR3: CASSPTSGSVEQFF. The CDR3 DNA reads TGTGCCAGCTCACCGACTAGCGGGAGTGTCGAGCAGTTCTTC.

In its sample, this clonotype is large. The V gene is TRBV6-5, the J gene TRBJ2-7; D remains ambiguous. Trimming removed 5 bases at V and 4 bases at J, with 12 bases between. This CDR3 region has 13 residues. Germline values: CDR1 MNHEY, CDR2 SVGAGI. Written as DNA, the CDR3 is TGTGCCAGCAGTCGACTGGGTCGGTACGAGCAGTACTTC. Translation: CASSRLGRYEQYF.

This clonotype is termed large (0.1 to 1%). The V and J genes are TRBV19 and TRBJ2-1; D is perhaps TRBD2 (5 bases). The CDR3 consists of 14 residues. With 7 bases removed from V and 8 bases from J, the gap between germline ends came to 18 bases. Germline V gene sequence: CDR1 LNHDA, CDR2 SQIVND (reference sequence). As DNA, the CDR3 is TGTGCCAGTACCCTTCAGAGAGGGATGGATGAGCAGTTCTTC. The encoded protein is CASTLQRGMDEQFF.

The chain couples TRBV10-3 to TRBJ1-2, with 7 bases identical to TRBD1. This CDR3 region has 14 residues. Germline lookup yields CDR1 ENHRY and CDR2 SYGVKD. V trimming: 3 bases; J trimming: 6 bases; junction bases outside the gene matches: 7. CDR3 bases: TGTGCCATCAGTGACTCAGGGGGACCGGATGGCTACACCTTC. Its protein is CAISDSGGPDGYTF.

By its share, this clonotype is medium-sized. The CDR3 bases are TGTGCCAGCAGCTTAGGGACAAACACTGAAGCTTTCTTT. Its translation: CASSLGTNTEAFF. The chain has TRBV7-2 and TRBJ1-1; possible D gene TRBD1, 5 bases. Germline V gene data show CDR1 as SGHTA and CDR2 as FQGNSA. V shed 1 base and J shed 2 bases, with 5 bases lying between them. CDR3 length: 13 amino acids.

This clonotype is judged hyperexpanded. CDR3 amino acids: CASSTRPGGTNEQYF. The CDR3 coding sequence is TGTGCCAGCAGTACGCGCCCTGGCGGAACAAACGAGCAGTACTTC. The gene calls are TRBV6-2 or TRBV6-3 and TRBJ2-7; D gene uncertain. This CDR3 has 15 amino acids. The germline V and J ends were trimmed by 5 bases and 5 bases, with 19 bases remaining between them. Germline-derived CDR1 and CDR2 are MNHEY and SVGEGT.

This clonotype counts as medium-sized. The CDR3 sequence: CASKTSGTDTQYF. The CDR3 DNA reads TGTGCCAGCAAAACTAGCGGCACAGATACGCAGTATTTT. The V and J genes are TRBV27 and TRBJ2-3; 7 nucleotides match TRBD2. CDR1 and CDR2 (germline): MNHEY, SMNVEV (reference sequence). V shed 7 bases, J shed 1 base, and the junction held 2 bases outside the gene matches. The CDR3 has 13 residues.

With respect to this clonotype: A much larger clone lies one base from this, so it may be a read error. The chain is built from TRBV20-1 and TRBJ2-3, with TRBD2 matching 7 bases. After removal of 6 bases from V and 2 bases from J, the junction contained 8 bases not matched to a gene. Germline CDR1 and CDR2: DFQATT and SNEGSKA (reference sequence). This CDR3 is 14 amino acids long. The CDR3 bases are TGCAGTGCCCCCGGGGGGACTAACACAGATACGCAGTATTTT. The encoded protein is CSAPGGTNTDTQYF.

On this clonotype itself: A far more abundant clone sits one base away, making this likely a read error. The genes are TRBV6-2 or TRBV6-3 and TRBJ1-5, with D uncertain. Germline assignment: CDR1 MNHEY and CDR2 SVGEGT. This CDR3 region has 14 residues. In DNA form, the CDR3 reads TGTGCCAGCAGTACTCGAACTGAGGGTCAGCCCCGGCATTTT. Amino acid sequence: CASSTRTEGQPRHF.

Within the sample, this clonotype is large. The chain employs TRBV6-6 and TRBJ1-4; D remains ambiguous. Germline V gives CDR1 MNHNY, CDR2 SVGAGI (reference sequence). V shed 6 bases and J shed 2 bases, with 1 base lying between them. This CDR3 contains 11 residues. The CDR3 is CASSTNEKLFF. The CDR3 nucleotides are TGTGCCAGCAGCACTAATGAAAAACTGTTTTTT.

By its share, this clonotype is large (0.1 to 1%). This chain connects TRBV18 to TRBJ2-1; TRBD1 aligns across 10 bases. The trim removed 4 bases at V and 1 base at J, leaving 4 bases unmatched. The CDR3 extends over 16 amino acids. Germline V gene data show CDR1 as KGHSH and CDR2 as LQKENI. CDR3 DNA sequence: TGTGCCAGCTCACGAGGGACAGGGGTATCCTACAATGAGCAGTTCTTC. Translation: CASSRGTGVSYNEQFF.

This clonotype ranks as large. The rearrangement links TRBV6-1 to TRBJ1-4; tentatively, D is TRBD1 (5 bases). V lost 7 bases, J lost 5 bases, and 14 bases lay in between. The CDR3 has 14 residues. CDR1 MNHNS and CDR2 SASEGT come from the germline V gene. The CDR3 DNA sequence: TGTGCCAGCAAAAGGGGCCTTGGCAATGAAAAACTGTTTTTT. This sequence encodes CASKRGLGNEKLFF.

By sample share, this clonotype is large. The V call is TRBV7-2, the J call TRBJ1-2; no clear D. The CDR3 loop spans 12 amino acids. Per the germline V gene, CDR1 is SGHTA and CDR2 is FQGNSA. V shed 4 bases and J shed 2 bases, with 5 bases lying between them. The CDR3 protein is CASSSRNYGYTF. DNA for the CDR3: TGTGCCAGCAGCTCCCGGAACTATGGCTACACCTTC.

This clonotype has just a few counts. The chain uses TRBV3-1 and TRBJ2-4, with 11 bases aligning to TRBD2. The CDR3 contains 15 residues. The J segment lost 5 bases and the V segment lost 3 bases, leaving 3 bases of the junction unmatched. Germline V gene sequence: CDR1 LGHDT, CDR2 YNNKEL (reference sequence). CDR3 amino acids: CASSQGTSGENIQYF. DNA for the CDR3: TGTGCCAGCAGCCAGGGGACTAGCGGCGAAAACATTCAGTACTTC.